This T cell receptor beta chain is from a study of blood T cell repertoires in COVID-19. About the research overall: Acute and convalescent COVID-19 samples came from the United States, Italy and Spain.

The data were produced by immunoSEQ multiplex PCR, yet TCRdb's version contains in-frame clones alone and is incomplete. Of around 250,000 clones detected, about 88% appear once; the ten largest clones hold roughly 4%. Researchers sorted participants into cohorts using their self-reported clinical history. V was pared by 0 bases and J by 0 bases, with 18 bases between. This CDR3 has 19 residues. The germline V gene encodes CDR1 LNHNV and CDR2 YYDKDF (reference sequence). Sequencing was carried out using PBMCs or T cells enriched from blood (not recorded which). This chain connects TRBV15 to TRBJ2-4; maybe TRBD1 (5 bases). The clonotype was recovered from a young man with acute COVID-19. The CDR3: CATSRDEGARLPAKNIQYF. The DNA of the CDR3 is TGTGCCACCAGCAGAGATGAAGGGGCCCGGCTCCCAGCCAAAAACATTCAGTACTTC.